This TCR beta chain was sequenced in a study of cytomegalovirus exposure and HLA in healthy donors. Whole-study findings and limits: TCR beta chains associated with HLA were, in a later analysis, more clonally expanded than equally common others.

This PCR relied on a set of 60 Vbeta primers and 13 Jbeta primers. Libraries were prepared by immunoSEQ multiplex PCR; TCRdb keeps only in-frame clonotypes and omits some of them. The sample lists 90,000 to 140,000 clones; around 15% were seen once. This clone was detected a few times. No antigen is known for it. Germline CDR1 is ENHRY and CDR2 is SYGVKD. The V segment lost 5 bases and the J segment 7 bases; nucleotides outside the gene matches: 5. The CDR3 is 14 amino acids. The sequenced sample consisted of PBMCs. This TCR was recovered from a female donor in good health and CMV-seronegative. The chain has TRBV10-3 and TRBJ2-1; TRBD2 aligns across 10 bases. The CDR3 coding sequence is TGTGCCATCAGTCTAGCGGGAGTTATTAATGAGCAGTTCTTC. This codes for CAISLAGVINEQFF.